The 2 T cell receptor beta chains below were found in one sample sequenced in a study of radiation and T cells in renal cell carcinoma. The time point was: baseline pretreatment blood. Treatment here: 15 Gy SBRT to primary tumor, nephrectomy 4 weeks later. Assay: immunoSEQ multiplex PCR; the TCRdb copy retains only in-frame clones and omits some. This sample has approximately 120,000 clones, with around 80% found just once. The sample consisted of blood, taken from a patient whose treatment included radiotherapy and nephrectomy. The receptors were gathered from an older woman with renal cell carcinoma.

The rearrangement joins TRBV27 to TRBJ2-1, with 12 bases that match TRBD2. Germline-derived CDR1 and CDR2 are MNHEY and SMNVEV (reference sequence). With 4 bases clipped from V and 4 bases from J, the junction kept 5 bases outside the gene matches. CDR3 length: 16 amino acids. CDR3 sequence reads: CASSYFLAGGYNEQFF. The DNA for the CDR3 is TGTGCCAGCAGTTATTTTCTAGCGGGAGGGTACAATGAGCAGTTCTTC.

The J gene is TRBJ1-4, the V gene TRBV6-6; a weak D match, TRBD1 (5 bases). The CDR3 length is 15 residues. The germline V gene encodes CDR1 MNHNY and CDR2 SVGAGI (reference sequence). Deletions cut 5 bases from V and 8 bases from J, with 18 bases between. The CDR3 nucleotides are TGTGCCAGCAGTCCCACCGGCTTAGAGGGGGAAAAACTGTTTTTT. It yields the protein CASSPTGLEGEKLFF.